The clone carrying this T cell receptor beta chain was recorded once. Its antigen is undetermined. The sample is drawn from a study of cytomegalovirus exposure and HLA in healthy donors. Across the whole study: The 100 to 150 validation repertoires and the roughly 690 first-cohort repertoires shared a platform, a later analysis reported. Study outcomes and limitations: Reportedly, cytomegalovirus status was diagnosed with high sensitivity and specificity. Rarity marked most TCR sequences, yet some public TCRs occurred in many donors.

The CDR3 is made up of 16 amino acids. The trim removed 10 bases at V and 7 bases at J, leaving 19 bases unmatched. Per the germline V gene, CDR1 is SNHLY and CDR2 is FYNNEI. Measured with immunoSEQ multiplex PCR; TCRdb has only the in-frame clones, and not every one. The data show roughly 200,000 clones, around 80% seen once. This chain uses TRBV2 with TRBJ1-2, with TRBD1 identical over 9 bases. Specimen: PBMCs. This clonotype was obtained from a woman younger than 45 in good health and CMV-seronegative. The CDR3 loop is CATSPFKTGGVGGYTF. CDR3 nucleotides: TGTGCCACCTCTCCCTTTAAGACAGGGGGGGTAGGTGGCTACACCTTC.